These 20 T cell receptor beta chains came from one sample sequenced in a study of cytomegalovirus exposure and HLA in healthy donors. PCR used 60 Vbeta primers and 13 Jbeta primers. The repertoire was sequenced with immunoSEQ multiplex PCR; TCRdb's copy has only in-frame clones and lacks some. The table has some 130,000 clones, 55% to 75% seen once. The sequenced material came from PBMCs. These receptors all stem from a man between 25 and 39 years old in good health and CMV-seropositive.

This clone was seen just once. CDR3 in amino acids: CSVMGLEETQYF. The CDR3 DNA sequence: TGCAGCGTCATGGGCCTGGAAGAGACCCAGTACTTC. The rearrangement uses TRBV29-1 and TRBJ2-5; the D is unclear. The CDR3 runs 12 residues. With 6 bases removed from V and 3 bases from J, the gap between germline ends came to 11 bases. The germline gives CDR1 SQVTM, CDR2 ANQGSEA.

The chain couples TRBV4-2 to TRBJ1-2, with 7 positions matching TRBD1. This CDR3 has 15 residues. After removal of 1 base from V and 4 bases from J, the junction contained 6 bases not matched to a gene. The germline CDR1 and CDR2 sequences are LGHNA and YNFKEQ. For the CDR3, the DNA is TGTGCCAGCAGCCAAGCCCCGACAGGGCGCTATGGCTACACCTTC. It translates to CASSQAPTGRYGYTF.

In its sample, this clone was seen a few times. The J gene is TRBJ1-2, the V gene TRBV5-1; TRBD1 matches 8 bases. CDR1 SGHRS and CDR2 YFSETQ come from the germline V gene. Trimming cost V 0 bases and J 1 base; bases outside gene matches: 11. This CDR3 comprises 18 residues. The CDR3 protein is CASSLGTGGIAGNYGYTF. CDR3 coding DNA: TGCGCCAGCAGCTTGGGAACAGGGGGTATCGCGGGTAACTATGGCTACACCTTC.

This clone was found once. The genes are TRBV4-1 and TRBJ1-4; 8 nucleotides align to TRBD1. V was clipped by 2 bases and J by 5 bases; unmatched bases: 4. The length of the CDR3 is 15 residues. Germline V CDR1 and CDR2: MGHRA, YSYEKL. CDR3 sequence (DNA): TGCGCCAGCAGCCAACCGGGACAGGCAAATGAAAAACTGTTTTTT. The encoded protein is CASSQPGQANEKLFF.

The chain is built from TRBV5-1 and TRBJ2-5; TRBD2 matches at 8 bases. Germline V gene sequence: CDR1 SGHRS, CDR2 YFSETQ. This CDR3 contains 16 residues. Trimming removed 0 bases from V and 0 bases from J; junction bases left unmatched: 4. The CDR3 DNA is TGCGCCAGCAGCTTGGGGACTAGCAGATACCAAGAGACCCAGTACTTC. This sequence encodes CASSLGTSRYQETQYF.

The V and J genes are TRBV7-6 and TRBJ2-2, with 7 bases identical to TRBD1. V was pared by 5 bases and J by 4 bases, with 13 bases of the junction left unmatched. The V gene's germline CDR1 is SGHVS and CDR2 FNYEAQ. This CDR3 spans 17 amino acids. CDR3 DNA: TGTGCCAGCAGCCGAATCAGGACAGGCCCGGGCACCGGGGAGCTGTTTTTT. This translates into CASSRIRTGPGTGELFF.

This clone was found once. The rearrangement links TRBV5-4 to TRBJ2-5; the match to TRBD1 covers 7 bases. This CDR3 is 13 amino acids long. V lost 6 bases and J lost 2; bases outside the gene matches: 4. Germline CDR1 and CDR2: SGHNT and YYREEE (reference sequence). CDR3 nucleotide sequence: TGTGCCAGCAAAAGGGACAGACAAGAGACCCAGTACTTC. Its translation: CASKRDRQETQYF.

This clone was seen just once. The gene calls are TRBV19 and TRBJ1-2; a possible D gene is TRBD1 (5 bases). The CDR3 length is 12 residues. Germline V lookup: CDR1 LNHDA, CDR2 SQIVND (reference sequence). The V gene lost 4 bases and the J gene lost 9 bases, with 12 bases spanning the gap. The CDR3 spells CASSRRQGSYTF. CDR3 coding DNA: TGTGCCAGTAGTAGGCGGCAGGGAAGCTACACCTTC.

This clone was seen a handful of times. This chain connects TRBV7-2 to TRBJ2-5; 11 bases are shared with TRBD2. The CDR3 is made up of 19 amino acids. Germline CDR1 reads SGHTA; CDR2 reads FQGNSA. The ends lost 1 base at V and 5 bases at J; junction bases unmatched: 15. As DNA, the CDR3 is TGTGCCAGCAGCTTAGTTGGAGGAGAAACACTAGCGGGAGATGAGACCCAGTACTTC. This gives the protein CASSLVGGETLAGDETQYF.

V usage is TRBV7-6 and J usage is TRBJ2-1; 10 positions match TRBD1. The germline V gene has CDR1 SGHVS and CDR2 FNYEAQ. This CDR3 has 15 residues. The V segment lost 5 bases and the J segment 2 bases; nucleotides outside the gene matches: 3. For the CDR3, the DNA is TGTGCCAGCAGCGCGGGACAGGGGACCTACAATGAGCAGTTCTTC. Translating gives CASSAGQGTYNEQFF.

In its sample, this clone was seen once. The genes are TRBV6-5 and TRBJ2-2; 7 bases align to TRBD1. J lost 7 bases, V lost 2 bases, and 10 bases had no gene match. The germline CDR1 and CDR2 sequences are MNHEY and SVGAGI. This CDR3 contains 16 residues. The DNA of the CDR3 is TGTGCCAGCAGTTACCTTACAGGGGCTTCCTTCGGGGAGCTGTTTTTT. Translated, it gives CASSYLTGASFGELFF.

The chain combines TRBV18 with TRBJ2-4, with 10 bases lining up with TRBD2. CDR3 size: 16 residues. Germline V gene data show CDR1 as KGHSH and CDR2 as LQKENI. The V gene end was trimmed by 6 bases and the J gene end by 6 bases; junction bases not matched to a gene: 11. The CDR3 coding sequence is TGTGCCAGCTCCTTTCAGCCACTAGCGGGACCAAACATTCAGTACTTC. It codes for CASSFQPLAGPNIQYF.

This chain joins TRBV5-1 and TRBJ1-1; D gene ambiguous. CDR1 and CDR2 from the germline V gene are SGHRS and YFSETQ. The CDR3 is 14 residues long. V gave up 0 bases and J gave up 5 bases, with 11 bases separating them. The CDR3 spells CASSLASGSTEAFF. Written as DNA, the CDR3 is TGCGCCAGCAGCTTGGCCTCGGGGAGTACTGAAGCTTTCTTT. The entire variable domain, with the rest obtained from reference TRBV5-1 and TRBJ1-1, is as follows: KAGVTQTPRYLIKTRGQQVTLSCSPISGHRSVSWYQQTPGQGLQFLFEYFSETQRNKGNFPGRFSGRQFSNSRSEMNVSTLELGDSALYLCASSLASGSTEAFFGQGTRLTVV.

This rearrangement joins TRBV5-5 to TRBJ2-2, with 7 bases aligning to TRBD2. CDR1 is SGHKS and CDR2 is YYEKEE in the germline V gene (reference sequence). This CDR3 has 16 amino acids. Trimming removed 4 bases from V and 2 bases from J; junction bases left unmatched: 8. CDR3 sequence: CASSPRASGNTGELFF. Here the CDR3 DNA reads TGTGCCAGCAGCCCGCGGGCTAGCGGTAACACCGGGGAGCTGTTTTTT.

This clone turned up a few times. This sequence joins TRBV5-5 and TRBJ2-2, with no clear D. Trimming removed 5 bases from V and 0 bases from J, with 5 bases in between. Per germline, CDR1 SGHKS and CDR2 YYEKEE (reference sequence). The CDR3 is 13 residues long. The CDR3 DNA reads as TGTGCCAGCAGACAAACGAACACCGGGGAGCTGTTTTTT. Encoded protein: CASRQTNTGELFF.

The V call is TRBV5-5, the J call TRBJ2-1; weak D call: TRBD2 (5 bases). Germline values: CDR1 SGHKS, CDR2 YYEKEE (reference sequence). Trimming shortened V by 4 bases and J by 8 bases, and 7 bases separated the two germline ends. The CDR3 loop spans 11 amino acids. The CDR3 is CASSLRDEQFF. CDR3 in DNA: TGTGCCAGCAGCCTGCGGGATGAGCAGTTCTTC.

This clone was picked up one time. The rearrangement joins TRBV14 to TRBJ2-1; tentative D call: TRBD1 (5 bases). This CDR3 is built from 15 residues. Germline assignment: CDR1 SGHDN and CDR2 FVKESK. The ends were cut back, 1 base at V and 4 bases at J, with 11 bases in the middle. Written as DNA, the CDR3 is TGTGCCAGCAGCCAAGTTCCAGGGTTGTACAATGAGCAGTTCTTC. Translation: CASSQVPGLYNEQFF.

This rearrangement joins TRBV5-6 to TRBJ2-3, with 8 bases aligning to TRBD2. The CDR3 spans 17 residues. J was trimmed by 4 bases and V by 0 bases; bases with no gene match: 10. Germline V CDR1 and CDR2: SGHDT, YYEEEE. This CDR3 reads CASSLGPTSGWSDTQYF. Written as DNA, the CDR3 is TGTGCCAGCAGCTTGGGCCCAACTAGCGGCTGGTCAGATACGCAGTATTTT. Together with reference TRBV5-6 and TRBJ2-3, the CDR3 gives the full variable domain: DAGVTQSPTHLIKTRGQQVTLRCSPKSGHDTVSWYQQALGQGPQFIFQYYEEEERQRGNFPDRFSGHQFPNYSSELNVNALLLGDSALYLCASSLGPTSGWSDTQYFGPGTRLTVL.

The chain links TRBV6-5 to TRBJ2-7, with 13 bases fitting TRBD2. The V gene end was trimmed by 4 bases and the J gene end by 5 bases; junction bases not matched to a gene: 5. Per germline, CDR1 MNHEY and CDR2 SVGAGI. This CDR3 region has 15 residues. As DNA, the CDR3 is TGTGCCAGCAGTTTCTGGACTAGCGGGAGAGACGAGCAGTACTTC. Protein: CASSFWTSGRDEQYF.

The CDR3 loop is CASREKREPGYNEQFF. CDR3 sequence (DNA): TGTGCCAGCAGGGAAAAGCGGGAGCCGGGTTACAATGAGCAGTTCTTC. The genes are TRBV2 and TRBJ2-1; 8 nucleotides agree with TRBD2. Germline values: CDR1 SNHLY, CDR2 FYNNEI. The CDR3 runs to 16 residues. V was clipped by 6 bases and J by 4 bases; unmatched bases: 11.